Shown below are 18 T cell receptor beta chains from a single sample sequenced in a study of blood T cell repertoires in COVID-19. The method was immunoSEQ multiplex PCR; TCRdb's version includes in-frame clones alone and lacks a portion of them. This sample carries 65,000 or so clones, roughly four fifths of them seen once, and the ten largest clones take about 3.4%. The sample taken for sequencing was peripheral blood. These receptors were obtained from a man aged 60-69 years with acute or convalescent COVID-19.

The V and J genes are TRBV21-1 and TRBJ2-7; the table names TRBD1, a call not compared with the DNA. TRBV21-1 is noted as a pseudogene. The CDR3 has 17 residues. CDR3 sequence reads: CASSMDTGQKLSYEQYF. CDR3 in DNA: TGTGCCAGCAGCATGGATACGGGACAGAAGCTCTCCTACGAGCAGTACTTC.

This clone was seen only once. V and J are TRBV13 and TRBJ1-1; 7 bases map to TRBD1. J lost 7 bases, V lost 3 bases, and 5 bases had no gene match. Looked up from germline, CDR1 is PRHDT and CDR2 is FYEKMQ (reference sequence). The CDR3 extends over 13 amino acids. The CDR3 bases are TGTGCCAGCAGCTTGAGGGGGCTGAGTGAAGCTTTCTTT. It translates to CASSLRGLSEAFF.

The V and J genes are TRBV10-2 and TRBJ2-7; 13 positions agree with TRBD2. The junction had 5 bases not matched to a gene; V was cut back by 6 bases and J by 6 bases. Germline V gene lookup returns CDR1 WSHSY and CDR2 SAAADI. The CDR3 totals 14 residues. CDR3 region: CASRGTSGAAEQYF. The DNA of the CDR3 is TGCGCCAGCAGAGGGACTAGCGGGGCGGCCGAGCAGTACTTC.

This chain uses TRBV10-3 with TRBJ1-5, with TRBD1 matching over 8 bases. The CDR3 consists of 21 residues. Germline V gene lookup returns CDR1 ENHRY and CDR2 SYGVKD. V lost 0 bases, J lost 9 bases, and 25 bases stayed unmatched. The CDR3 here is CAISESPTVQTDRQGSLPQHF. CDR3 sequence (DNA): TGTGCCATCAGTGAGTCGCCGACAGTGCAGACCGACCGACAGGGGAGTCTGCCCCAGCATTTT.

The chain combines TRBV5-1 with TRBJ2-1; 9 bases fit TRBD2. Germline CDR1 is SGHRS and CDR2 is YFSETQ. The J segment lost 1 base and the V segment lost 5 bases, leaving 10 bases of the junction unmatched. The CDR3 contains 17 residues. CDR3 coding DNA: TGCGCCAGCAGAAATAGCGGGGGAGCTGATTCCTACAATGAGCAGTTCTTC. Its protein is CASRNSGGADSYNEQFF.

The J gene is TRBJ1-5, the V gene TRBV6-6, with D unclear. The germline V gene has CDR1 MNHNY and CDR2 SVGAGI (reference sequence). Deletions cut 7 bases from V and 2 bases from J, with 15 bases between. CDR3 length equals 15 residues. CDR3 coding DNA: TGTGCCAGCACCCGGGCCGAGGGAGGCAATCAGCCCCAGCATTTT. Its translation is CASTRAEGGNQPQHF.

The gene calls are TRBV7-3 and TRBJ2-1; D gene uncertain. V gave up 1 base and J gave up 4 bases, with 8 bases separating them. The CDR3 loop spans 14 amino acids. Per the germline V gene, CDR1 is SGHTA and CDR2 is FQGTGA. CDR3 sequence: CASSLNYQYNEQFF. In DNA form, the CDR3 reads TGTGCCAGCAGCTTAAACTATCAATACAATGAGCAGTTCTTC. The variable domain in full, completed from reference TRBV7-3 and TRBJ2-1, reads GAGVSQTPSNKVTEKGKYVELRCDPISGHTALYWYRQSLGQGPEFLIYFQGTGAADDSGLPNDRFFAVRPEGSVSTLKIQRTERGDSAVYLCASSLNYQYNEQFFGPGTRLTVL.

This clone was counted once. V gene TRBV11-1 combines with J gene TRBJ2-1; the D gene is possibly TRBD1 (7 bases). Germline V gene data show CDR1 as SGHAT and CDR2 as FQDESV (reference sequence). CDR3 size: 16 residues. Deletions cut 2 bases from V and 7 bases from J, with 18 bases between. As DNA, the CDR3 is TGTGCCAGCAGCTTAAGGATGGAGGGGGCGCAAAATGAGCAGTTCTTC. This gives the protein CASSLRMEGAQNEQFF.

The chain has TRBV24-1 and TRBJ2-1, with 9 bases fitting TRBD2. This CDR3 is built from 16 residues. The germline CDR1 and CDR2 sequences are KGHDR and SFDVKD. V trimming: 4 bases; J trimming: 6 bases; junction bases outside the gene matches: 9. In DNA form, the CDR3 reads TGTGCCACCAGTGACCAAGCGGGGGGCGGGGTCAATGAGCAGTTCTTC. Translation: CATSDQAGGGVNEQFF.

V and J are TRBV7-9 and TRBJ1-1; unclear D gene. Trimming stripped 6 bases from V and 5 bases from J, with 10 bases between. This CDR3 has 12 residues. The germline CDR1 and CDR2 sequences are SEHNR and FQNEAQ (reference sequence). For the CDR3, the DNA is TGTGCCAGCAGTTGGAGTGGGACTGAAGCTTTCTTT. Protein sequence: CASSWSGTEAFF.

The chain's CDR3 is CASSYQGGKYTEAFF. The CDR3 DNA reads TGTGCCAGCAGTTACCAGGGAGGGAAGTACACTGAAGCTTTCTTT. The chain combines TRBV6-2 or TRBV6-3 with TRBJ1-1; the D gene is possibly TRBD1 (5 bases). V gave up 2 bases and J gave up 3 bases, with 13 bases separating them. The CDR3 sequence is 15 residues long. CDR1 and CDR2 (germline): MNHEY, SVGEGT.

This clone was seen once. The CDR3 sequence is CASSHPRGQGSSPLHF. CDR3 in DNA: TGCGCCAGCAGCCACCCCCGGGGACAGGGGAGTTCACCCCTCCACTTT. The J gene is TRBJ1-6, the V gene TRBV4-1, with TRBD1 matching over 10 bases. Germline lookup yields CDR1 MGHRA and CDR2 YSYEKL. This CDR3 has 16 amino acids. The junction had 8 bases not matched to a gene; V was cut back by 3 bases and J by 9 bases.

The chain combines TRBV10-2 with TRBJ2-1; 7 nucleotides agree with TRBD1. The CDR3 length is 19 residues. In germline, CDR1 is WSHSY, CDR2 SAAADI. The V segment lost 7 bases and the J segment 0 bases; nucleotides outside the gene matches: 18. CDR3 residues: CASTRQGLVPPSSYNEQFF. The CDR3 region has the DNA TGCGCCAGCACCCGACAGGGCCTCGTTCCCCCAAGCTCCTACAATGAGCAGTTCTTC.

This CDR3 is CASSLSRASNEKLFF. The CDR3 nucleotides read TGTGCCAGCAGTTTATCGCGAGCCTCGAATGAAAAACTGTTTTTT. The rearrangement uses TRBV27 and TRBJ1-4; D call uncertain. CDR1 MNHEY and CDR2 SMNVEV come from the germline V gene (reference sequence). The CDR3 runs 15 residues. With 0 bases removed from V and 5 bases from J, the gap between germline ends came to 10 bases.

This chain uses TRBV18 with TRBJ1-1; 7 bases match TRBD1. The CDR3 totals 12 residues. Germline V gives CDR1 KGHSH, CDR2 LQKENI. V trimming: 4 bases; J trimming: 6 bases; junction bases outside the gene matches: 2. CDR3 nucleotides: TGTGCCAGCTCACGAGGGGGCCCTGAAGCTTTCTTT. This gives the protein CASSRGGPEAFF.

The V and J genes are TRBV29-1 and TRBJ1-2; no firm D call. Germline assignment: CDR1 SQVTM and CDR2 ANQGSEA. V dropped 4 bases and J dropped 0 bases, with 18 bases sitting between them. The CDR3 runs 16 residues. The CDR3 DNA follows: TGCAGCGTTGTAGGGCCCCTTTCGGGATCTAACTATGGCTACACCTTC. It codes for CSVVGPLSGSNYGYTF.

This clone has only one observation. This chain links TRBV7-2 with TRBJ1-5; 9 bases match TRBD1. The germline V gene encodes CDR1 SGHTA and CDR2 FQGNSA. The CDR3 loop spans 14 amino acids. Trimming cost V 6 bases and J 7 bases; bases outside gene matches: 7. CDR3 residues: CASSPTGGSQPQHF. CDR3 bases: TGTGCCAGCAGTCCTACAGGGGGCAGCCAGCCCCAGCATTTT.

The CDR3 is CASSLDLDRVAFF. CDR3 coding DNA: TGTGCCAGCAGCTTAGATCTGGACAGGGTGGCTTTCTTT. V usage is TRBV7-2 and J usage is TRBJ1-1; TRBD1 matches at 8 bases. The CDR3 is made up of 13 amino acids. V was pared by 1 base and J by 11 bases, with 6 bases of the junction left unmatched. Germline values: CDR1 SGHTA, CDR2 FQGNSA.